Below, 6 T cell receptor beta chains from the same sample are listed, as sequenced in a study of CD8 T cells in ankylosing spondylitis. TCRdb recomputed calls from the 5' RACE reads with MiXCR, one row per CDR3 protein. Altogether fewer than 250,000 distinct CDR3 sequences are present, roughly 10% being singletons, with the ten largest covering about 3%. Sequencing input: blood, either unsorted or a sorted T cell fraction (not recorded which). These receptors originate from a male donor with ankylosing spondylitis or in good health (not recorded which).

This clonotype was seen at least ten times. The chain carries TRBV5-6 and TRBJ1-4; TRBD1 matches at 7 bases. CDR3 length equals 15 residues. V was clipped by 4 bases and J by 8 bases; unmatched bases: 11. The V gene's germline CDR1 is SGHDT and CDR2 YYEEEE. For the CDR3, the DNA is TGTGCCAGCAGCGATGGACAGGAACCATACGAAAAACTGTTTTTT. Protein sequence: CASSDGQEPYEKLFF. Using reference TRBV5-6 and TRBJ1-4 for the parts outside the CDR3, the full variable domain is DAGVTQSPTHLIKTRGQQVTLRCSPKSGHDTVSWYQQALGQGPQFIFQYYEEEERQRGNFPDRFSGHQFPNYSSELNVNALLLGDSALYLCASSDGQEPYEKLFFGSGTQLSVL.

This clonotype has just a few counts. A much more abundant neighbour one base away suggests this may be a read error. The chain links TRBV5-8 to TRBJ1-4; D is unclear. The CDR3 contains 15 residues. Germline CDR1 is SGHTS and CDR2 is YDEGEE. The CDR3 DNA is TGTGCCAGCAGCTCTGGGCTGGCAACTAATGAAACACTGTTTTTT. It specifies CASSSGLATNETLFF.

This clonotype appeared many times. V is TRBV28 and J is TRBJ2-4; maybe TRBD2 (6 bases). V was clipped by 6 bases and J by 0 bases, with 21 bases between them. CDR1 is MDHEN and CDR2 is SYDVKM in the germline V gene. CDR3 size: 18 residues. Here the CDR3 reads CASSFRGRGGVAKNIQYF. The CDR3 DNA reads as TGTGCCAGCAGCTTTCGGGGACGGGGAGGAGTAGCCAAAAACATTCAGTACTTC. Together with reference TRBV28 and TRBJ2-4, the CDR3 gives the full variable domain: DVKVTQSSRYLVKRTGEKVFLECVQDMDHENMFWYRQDPGLGLRLIYFSYDVKMKEKGDIPEGYSVSREKKERFSLILESASTNQTSMYLCASSFRGRGGVAKNIQYFGAGTRLSVL.

This clonotype showed up many times. The genes are TRBV3-1 and TRBJ2-3; 7 bases are shared with TRBD2. J was trimmed by 2 bases and V by 2 bases; bases with no gene match: 1. Per the germline V gene, CDR1 is LGHDT and CDR2 is YNNKEL (reference sequence). The CDR3 consists of 14 residues. The CDR3 DNA follows: TGTGCCAGCAGCCAACTAGCGGCCACAGATACGCAGTATTTT. Translation: CASSQLAATDTQYF.

This clonotype was detected many times. The rearrangement links TRBV12-3 or TRBV12-4 to TRBJ2-1, with 9 bases identical to TRBD1. The V segment lost 5 bases and the J segment 10 bases; nucleotides outside the gene matches: 3. This CDR3 has 12 amino acids. The CDR3 spells CASSVTGGEQFF. The CDR3 DNA sequence: TGTGCCAGCAGTGTTACAGGGGGCGAGCAGTTCTTC.

This clonotype has at least ten counts. The chain links TRBV20-1 to TRBJ1-2; D is ambiguous. The CDR3 has 15 amino acids. V lost 3 bases and J 3 bases, leaving 17 bases between the germline ends. Germline CDR1 and CDR2: DFQATT and SNEGSKA (reference sequence). In DNA form, the CDR3 reads TGCAGTGCTAGCAACGAAGCCACCGGGGACTATGGCTACACCTTC. Translated, it gives CSASNEATGDYGYTF.